This T cell receptor (beta chain) was retrieved from a study of blood T cell repertoires in COVID-19. The overall study: Samples representing acute and convalescent COVID-19 were sourced from the United States, Italy and Spain.

Ages ranged from about 18 to 89 years, with residence in some 25 US areas. Cohort allocation depended upon clinical history that participants reported. Each recovered donor of Cohort 3 presented with two negative PCRs, clearance, or symptom resolution. CDR1 is MDHEN, CDR2 SYDVKM, per germline. CDR3 size: 17 residues. The V end was cut by 7 bases, the J end by 0 bases, with 19 bases between. Repertoires were generated with immunoSEQ multiplex PCR, while TCRdb's copy carries only in-frame clones and drops some. The sample has 250,000 to 350,000 clones; around 84% are singletons. This TCR came from a woman under 30 who had recovered from COVID-19. What was sequenced was PBMCs or T cells enriched from blood (not recorded which). The chain is built from TRBV28 and TRBJ2-1, with a tentative D call TRBD2 (6 bases). CDR3 region: CASIPRPRGSSYNEQFF. The CDR3 DNA reads TGTGCCAGCATCCCTAGGCCCCGGGGGAGCTCCTACAATGAGCAGTTCTTC.